The source of this TCR beta chain is a study of blood T cell repertoires in COVID-19. Per the authors' pipeline: Reference gene primers were amplified, and this amplification served to estimate nucleated cell counts. The repertoire was sequenced with immunoSEQ multiplex PCR; TCRdb's copy has only in-frame clones and lacks some. V and J calls and clone size follow that table, whereas D and trimming were derived from the DNA. Among fewer than 400,000 clones listed, 85% to 90% were seen once. The CDR3 is 20 residues long. V shed 5 bases, J shed 4 bases, and the junction held 20 bases outside the gene matches. Germline V gives CDR1 SGHTA, CDR2 FQGTGA.

The TCR originated in a woman between 50 and 59 years old who had recovered from COVID-19. The sequenced material came from PBMCs or T cells enriched from blood (not recorded which). The chain combines TRBV7-3 with TRBJ2-2; TRBD1 agrees at 9 bases. The CDR3 here is CASSPNPTGGRRLGTGELFF. The CDR3 coding sequence is TGTGCCAGCAGCCCTAACCCGACAGGGGGACGCCGCCTGGGCACCGGGGAGCTGTTTTTT.